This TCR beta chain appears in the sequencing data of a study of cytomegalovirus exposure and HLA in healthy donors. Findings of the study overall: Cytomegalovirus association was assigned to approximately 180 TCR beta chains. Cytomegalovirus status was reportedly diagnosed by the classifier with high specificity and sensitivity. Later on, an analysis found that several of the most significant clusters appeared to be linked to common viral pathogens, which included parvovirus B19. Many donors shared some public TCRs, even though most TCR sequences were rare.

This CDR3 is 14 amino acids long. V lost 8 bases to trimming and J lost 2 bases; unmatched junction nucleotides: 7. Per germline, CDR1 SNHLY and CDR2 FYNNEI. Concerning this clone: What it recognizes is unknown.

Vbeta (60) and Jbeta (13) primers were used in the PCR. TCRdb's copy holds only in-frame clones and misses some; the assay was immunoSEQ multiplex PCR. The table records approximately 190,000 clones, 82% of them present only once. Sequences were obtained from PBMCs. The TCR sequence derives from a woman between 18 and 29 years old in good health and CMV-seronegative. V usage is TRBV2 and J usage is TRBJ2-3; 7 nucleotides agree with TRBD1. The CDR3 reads CASGPGQNTDTQYF. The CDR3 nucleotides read TGTGCCAGCGGTCCGGGACAGAACACAGATACGCAGTATTTT.